The 20 T cell receptor beta chains listed next were all sequenced from one sample in a study of T cells after posttransplantation cyclophosphamide. Here immunoSEQ multiplex PCR was the method, and the copy in TCRdb shows in-frame clones only, minus some. The sample holds tens of thousands of clones, and no clone turns up only once. The sequenced material came from PBMCs. The receptor set was obtained from a man younger than 40 in good health and a related stem cell transplant donor.

This clone was seen repeatedly, ten times or more. This rearrangement joins TRBV14 to TRBJ1-2; D is undetermined. V was shortened by 2 bases and J by 4 bases, with 17 bases between the two germline ends. CDR3 length equals 16 residues. From germline, CDR1 is SGHDN and CDR2 FVKESK. CDR3 sequence (DNA): TGTGCCAGCAGCCAAAATGCGGGCAGAACTGTCTATGGCTACACCTTC. Amino acids: CASSQNAGRTVYGYTF.

This clone was counted a few times. The missing conserved phenylalanine or tryptophan at the end of this CDR3 makes a read error likely. The V and J genes are TRBV5-1 and TRBJ1-1, with D tentatively TRBD1 (5 bases). CDR1 SGHRS and CDR2 YFSETQ come from the germline V gene. V lost 0 bases and J 4 bases, leaving 10 bases between the germline ends. The CDR3 totals 14 residues. The CDR3 loop is CASSLAGWSTEAFL. The CDR3, as DNA: TGCGCCAGCAGCTTGGCAGGGTGGAGCACTGAAGCTTTCCTT.

This clone was recorded at least ten times. The rearrangement links TRBV6-2 or TRBV6-3 to TRBJ1-1, with a weak D call TRBD1 (5 bases). Germline V CDR1 and CDR2: MNHEY, SVGEGT. V was trimmed by 2 bases and J by 4 bases, leaving 11 bases between them. This CDR3 is 14 amino acids long. CDR3 nucleotides: TGTGCCAGCAGTTACGGGGGGGGGATCACTGAAGCTTTCTTT. Amino acid sequence: CASSYGGGITEAFF.

In this sample, this clone turned up many times. V gene TRBV5-1 combines with J gene TRBJ2-1; 8 bases match TRBD2. Germline V gives CDR1 SGHRS, CDR2 YFSETQ. With 5 bases clipped from V and 0 bases from J, the junction kept 4 bases outside the gene matches. The CDR3 has 15 amino acids. CDR3: CASRVAGISYNEQFF. The CDR3 DNA is TGCGCCAGCAGGGTAGCGGGGATCTCCTACAATGAGCAGTTCTTC.

There are many counts of this clone. The gene calls are TRBV12-3 or TRBV12-4 and TRBJ2-7; 8 bases match TRBD1. CDR3 length: 15 residues. The ends lost 5 bases at V and 6 bases at J; junction bases unmatched: 12. CDR3 sequence reads: CASSPQGARRTEQYF. The CDR3 region has the DNA TGTGCCAGCAGTCCTCAGGGGGCGCGGAGAACCGAGCAGTACTTC.

In its sample, this clone was seen many times. The chain uses TRBV19 and TRBJ2-7; 7 bases are shared with TRBD1. V shed 6 bases, J shed 0 bases, and the junction held 5 bases outside the gene matches. The CDR3 runs to 14 residues. Per the germline V gene, CDR1 is LNHDA and CDR2 is SQIVND (reference sequence). CDR3 DNA sequence: TGTGCCAGTAGAACCAGGGGGTTCTCCTACGAGCAGTACTTC. It specifies CASRTRGFSYEQYF.

This clone was counted at least ten times. The chain combines TRBV5-1 with TRBJ2-7; 8 nucleotides match TRBD2. The junction had 12 bases not matched to a gene; V was cut back by 3 bases and J by 7 bases. This CDR3 region has 15 residues. CDR1 and CDR2 from the germline V gene are SGHRS and YFSETQ. CDR3: CASSSTGGPDEEQYF. The CDR3 nucleotides are TGCGCCAGCAGCTCAACGGGGGGGCCCGATGAAGAGCAGTACTTC.

The sample holds many counts of this clone. CDR3 sequence: CASSPIRTRDTNTEAFF. As DNA, the CDR3 is TGTGCCAGCAGCCCGATCCGGACCAGGGACACCAACACTGAAGCTTTCTTT. The chain employs TRBV11-3 and TRBJ1-1; D is possibly TRBD1 (6 bases). This CDR3 is 17 amino acids long. Per the germline V gene, CDR1 is SGHNT and CDR2 is YENEEA. The V end was cut by 5 bases, the J end by 2 bases, with 21 bases between.

This clone was observed many times. J is TRBJ2-7 and V is TRBV12-3 or TRBV12-4; TRBD1 or TRBD2 may be the D gene (5 bases each). V lost 6 bases, J lost 0 bases, and 9 bases lay in between. The CDR3 has 13 residues. The DNA for the CDR3 is TGTGCCAGCAGGGAGGACATCTCCTACGAGCAGTACTTC. The encoded protein is CASREDISYEQYF.

This chain connects TRBV9 to TRBJ2-2, with D maybe TRBD1 (5 bases). CDR1 is SGDLS, CDR2 YYNGEE, per germline. V dropped 10 bases and J dropped 4 bases, with 14 bases sitting between them. The CDR3 consists of 13 residues. CDR3 protein: CASRAGPTGELFF. CDR3 coding DNA: TGTGCCTCACGCGCAGGGCCCACCGGGGAGCTGTTTTTT.

This clone was detected many times. The chain combines TRBV28 with TRBJ1-6; perhaps TRBD1 as D (6 bases). Germline loops: CDR1 MDHEN, CDR2 SYDVKM. The V end was cut by 6 bases, the J end by 9 bases, with 15 bases between. This CDR3 has 14 amino acids. Here the CDR3 reads CASSTGWGGSPLHF. The DNA for the CDR3 is TGTGCCAGCAGCACAGGGTGGGGAGGTTCACCCCTCCACTTT.

This clone occurred a few times. This chain connects TRBV12-5 to TRBJ1-1; D is perhaps TRBD1 (5 bases). Trimming removed 7 bases at V and 5 bases at J, with 23 bases between. From germline, CDR1 is LGHNT and CDR2 FRNRAP. The CDR3 spans 16 residues. CDR3 sequence reads: CASEWGSGSGVTEAFF. In DNA form, the CDR3 reads TGTGCTAGTGAATGGGGGTCAGGGAGCGGGGTAACTGAAGCTTTCTTT.

This clone was observed a few times. V and J are TRBV9 and TRBJ2-2, with TRBD2 matching over 9 bases. The trim removed 5 bases at V and 6 bases at J, leaving 5 bases unmatched. The CDR3 is 14 residues long. Per the germline V gene, CDR1 is SGDLS and CDR2 is YYNGEE. CDR3 DNA: TGTGCCAGCAGTGGGACTAGCCTTTCCGGGGAGCTGTTTTTT. Translated: CASSGTSLSGELFF. Full variable domain (remainder filled in from reference TRBV9 and TRBJ2-2): DSGVTQTPKHLITATGQRVTLRCSPRSGDLSVYWYQQSLDQGLQFLIQYYNGEERAKGNILERFSAQQFPDLHSELNLSSLELGDSALYFCASSGTSLSGELFFGEGSRLTVL.

This clone showed up many times. This chain connects TRBV5-1 to TRBJ2-7; 10 nucleotides line up with TRBD1. Germline lookup yields CDR1 SGHRS and CDR2 YFSETQ. The CDR3 has 14 amino acids. V was clipped by 5 bases and J by 3 bases; unmatched bases: 5. The CDR3 sequence: CASRRQGADYEQYF. CDR3 in DNA: TGCGCCAGCAGGAGACAGGGGGCCGACTACGAGCAGTACTTC.

The V call is TRBV5-1, the J call TRBJ2-5, with D perhaps matching TRBD2 (6 bases). Trimming took off 0 bases at V and 1 base at J, with 10 bases between the two ends. Looked up from germline, CDR1 is SGHRS and CDR2 is YFSETQ. The CDR3 is made up of 15 amino acids. Here the CDR3 DNA reads TGCGCCAGCAGCTTGGCCGCTAGCGCCCAAGAGACCCAGTACTTC. Its translation: CASSLAASAQETQYF. Full variable domain (outside the CDR3, taken from reference TRBV5-1 and TRBJ2-5): KAGVTQTPRYLIKTRGQQVTLSCSPISGHRSVSWYQQTPGQGLQFLFEYFSETQRNKGNFPGRFSGRQFSNSRSEMNVSTLELGDSALYLCASSLAASAQETQYFGPGTRLLVL.

This clone came up many times. The V gene is TRBV7-9, the J gene TRBJ2-1; 13 positions agree with TRBD2. The germline V gene encodes CDR1 SEHNR and CDR2 FQNEAQ (reference sequence). The CDR3 length is 19 residues. The V and J ends lost 2 bases and 7 bases, in that order; junction bases with no gene match: 14. The CDR3 region has the DNA TGTGCCAGCAGCTTATCACTAGCGGGGGGGCCGTTGGGATCAAATGAGCAGTTCTTC. Translation: CASSLSLAGGPLGSNEQFF.

This clone was counted many times. The gene calls are TRBV19 and TRBJ1-5; D gene uncertain. This CDR3 is built from 17 residues. The germline V gene encodes CDR1 LNHDA and CDR2 SQIVND (reference sequence). Trimming cost V 3 bases and J 6 bases, with 21 bases left between them. CDR3 coding DNA: TGTGCCAGTAGTATGGTAAAGTCCGGCGGGTTTAGTCAGCCCCAGCATTTT. Encoded protein: CASSMVKSGGFSQPQHF.

This clone was recorded at least ten times. This chain connects TRBV12-3 or TRBV12-4 to TRBJ1-1; D may be TRBD1 (6 bases). The germline V and J ends were trimmed by 6 bases and 8 bases, with 19 bases remaining between them. CDR3 length: 14 residues. In nucleotides, the CDR3 is TGTGCCAGCAGAACCGGCAGGGGTCTCCACGAAGCTTTCTTT. Protein product: CASRTGRGLHEAFF.

This clone was observed many times. V is TRBV24-1 and J is TRBJ2-3; TRBD1 agrees at 11 bases. This CDR3 comprises 15 residues. Trimming took 4 bases from V and 6 from J; bases not matched to a gene: 5. Looked up from germline, CDR1 is KGHDR and CDR2 is SFDVKD. The CDR3 reads CATSDSGTGGDTQYF. The CDR3 DNA sequence: TGTGCCACCAGTGACTCCGGGACAGGGGGGGATACGCAGTATTTT.

This clone was counted only a few times. The rearrangement links TRBV7-9 to TRBJ2-5; TRBD2 might be the D (5 bases). Trimming removed 2 bases from V and 4 bases from J, with 8 bases in between. Per the germline V gene, CDR1 is SEHNR and CDR2 is FQNEAQ (reference sequence). The CDR3 spans 13 residues. CDR3 sequence: CASSLSSGETQYF. The CDR3 nucleotides are TGTGCCAGCAGCTTAAGCAGCGGAGAGACCCAGTACTTC.